This TCR beta chain was recovered during a study of blood T cell repertoires in COVID-19. The wider study: The United States, Italy and Spain provided the acute and convalescent COVID-19 samples. The analysed material was cDNA or gDNA that came from T cells, B-cell-depleted T cells, or PBMCs.

V dropped 4 bases and J dropped 4 bases, with 17 bases sitting between them. CDR3 length equals 15 residues. Germline V lookup: CDR1 GTSNPN, CDR2 SVGIG (reference sequence). In the source study's methods: Reference gene primer amplification in the assay estimated nucleated cell counts. Clones were sequenced by immunoSEQ multiplex PCR, and TCRdb holds only the in-frame ones, with some missing. That table gives V, J and clone size, and the DNA gave D and trimming. In the table there are roughly 250,000 clones, roughly 80% of which are singletons. The receptor was isolated from a woman over 75 with acute or convalescent COVID-19. Sequenced input: peripheral blood. The chain uses TRBV30 and TRBJ1-5; maybe TRBD1 (5 bases). Here the CDR3 reads CAWNTGGSGNQPQHF. As DNA, the CDR3 is TGTGCCTGGAATACAGGAGGGTCGGGAAATCAGCCCCAGCATTTT.